These 19 T cell receptor beta chains originate from one sample sequenced in a study of CD8 T cells in ankylosing spondylitis. TCRdb recomputed calls from the 5' RACE reads with MiXCR, one row per CDR3 protein. The table records almost 400,000 distinct CDR3 sequences, 20% to 25% of them present only once. Study-wide results and caveats: For ankylosing spondylitis blood, a TCR beta motif of 7 or 8 highly homologous variants appeared characteristic.

Which antigens these TCRs recognize remains unknown. Sequenced: blood, either unsorted or a sorted T cell fraction (not recorded which). These receptors were obtained from a male donor with ankylosing spondylitis.

This clonotype was counted only a few times. The chain combines TRBV20-1 with TRBJ2-7; D gene ambiguous. The CDR3 covers 14 residues. Trimming stripped 1 base from V and 2 bases from J, with 12 bases between. CDR1 and CDR2 (germline): DFQATT, SNEGSKA (reference sequence). CDR3 sequence: CSARVLNVAYEQYF. The CDR3 DNA sequence: TGCAGTGCTAGAGTGCTAAACGTAGCCTACGAGCAGTACTTC.

J is TRBJ2-1 and V is TRBV6-6, with no clear D. This CDR3 is 11 amino acids long. The V end lost 7 bases, the J end lost 9 bases, and 10 bases lay between the germline ends. Germline CDR1 and CDR2: MNHNY and SVGAGI (reference sequence). The CDR3 is CASKNNGEQFF. DNA of the CDR3: TGTGCCAGCAAAAACAACGGTGAGCAGTTCTTC.

This clonotype was seen repeatedly, ten times or more. V is TRBV29-1 and J is TRBJ2-3; D is unclear. Germline V CDR1 and CDR2: SQVTM, ANQGSEA. The CDR3 runs 13 residues. Trimming took off 2 bases at V and 6 bases at J, with 12 bases between the two ends. The CDR3, as DNA: TGCAGCGTTGAAAGGCTAGTTTCGGATACGCAGTATTTT. It yields the protein CSVERLVSDTQYF.

The chain uses TRBV11-2 and TRBJ2-7, with 9 bases identical to TRBD1. V shed 1 base and J 6 bases; nucleotides not matched to a gene: 7. The CDR3 is made up of 15 amino acids. Germline CDR1 is SGHAT and CDR2 is FQNNGV. CDR3 coding DNA: TGTGCCAGCAGCTTAGGGGGGACAGGGCAGGTCGAGCAGTACTTC. Translated: CASSLGGTGQVEQYF.

The chain couples TRBV5-1 to TRBJ2-7, with TRBD2 matching 7 bases. The trim removed 4 bases at V and 7 bases at J, leaving 8 bases unmatched. The CDR3 has 13 amino acids. Germline CDR1 reads SGHRS; CDR2 reads YFSETQ. CDR3 sequence (DNA): TGCGCCAGCAGCGACCGGACTAGTAGGGAGCAGTACTTC. Encoded protein: CASSDRTSREQYF.

The chain has TRBV5-1 and TRBJ2-5; the match to TRBD2 covers 8 bases. The CDR3 is made up of 14 amino acids. The germline V gene has CDR1 SGHRS and CDR2 YFSETQ. With V trimmed by 6 bases and J by 3 bases, 7 bases remained unmatched. CDR3 protein: CASTSSGGKETQYF. DNA for the CDR3: TGCGCCAGCACCTCCTCGGGGGGGAAAGAGACCCAGTACTTC. The full variable domain, in which reference TRBV5-1 and TRBJ2-5 provide the parts outside the CDR3, is KAGVTQTPRYLIKTRGQQVTLSCSPISGHRSVSWYQQTPGQGLQFLFEYFSETQRNKGNFPGRFSGRQFSNSRSEMNVSTLELGDSALYLCASTSSGGKETQYFGPGTRLLVL.

The V and J genes are TRBV12-3 or TRBV12-4 and TRBJ2-7; tentative D call: TRBD2 (5 bases). V dropped 8 bases and J dropped 5 bases, with 19 bases sitting between them. The CDR3 sequence is 14 residues long. CDR3 sequence (DNA): TGTGCCAGCTCACTTAGGGCTAGCAAGGACGAGCAGTACTTC. It is translated as CASSLRASKDEQYF.

This clonotype was counted only a few times. The chain's CDR3 is CASNLPPTRINEQFF. In DNA form, the CDR3 reads TGTGCCAGCAACCTACCCCCAACTAGGATCAATGAGCAGTTCTTC. This sequence joins TRBV6-1 and TRBJ2-1; a weak D match, TRBD2 (5 bases). There are 15 residues in the CDR3. Germline V gene sequence: CDR1 MNHNS, CDR2 SASEGT. V gave up 7 bases and J gave up 6 bases, with 19 bases separating them.

In DNA, the CDR3 is TGTGCCAGCAGCCGACTAGCGGGAGAATTATTTTCGCAAGAGACCCAGTACTTC. It specifies CASSRLAGELFSQETQYF. V is TRBV6-1 and J is TRBJ2-5, with TRBD2 matching over 12 bases. V lost 6 bases, J lost 2 bases, and 13 bases stayed unmatched. Germline-derived CDR1 and CDR2 are MNHNS and SASEGT. CDR3 length: 18 amino acids.

The chain links TRBV20-1 to TRBJ1-1; D remains ambiguous. Germline CDR1 is DFQATT and CDR2 is SNEGSKA (reference sequence). Between the trimmed V and J ends, which lost 0 bases and 7 bases, there was a span of 12 bases. The CDR3 loop spans 13 amino acids. Here the CDR3 reads CSARDPFLGEAFF. Written as DNA, the CDR3 is TGCAGTGCTAGAGATCCTTTCTTGGGTGAAGCTTTCTTT.

This clonotype was observed a few times. This sequence joins TRBV28 and TRBJ2-1; D is unresolved. V was trimmed by 11 bases and J by 8 bases, leaving 13 bases between them. From germline, CDR1 is MDHEN and CDR2 SYDVKM. This CDR3 is 11 amino acids long. In nucleotides, the CDR3 is TGTGCCGTTCGTGGGCTGGATGAGCAGTTCTTC. This gives the protein CAVRGLDEQFF. The variable domain in full, completed from reference TRBV28 and TRBJ2-1, reads DVKVTQSSRYLVKRTGEKVFLECVQDMDHENMFWYRQDPGLGLRLIYFSYDVKMKEKGDIPEGYSVSREKKERFSLILESASTNQTSMYLCAVRGLDEQFFGPGTRLTVL.

The CDR3, as DNA: TGTGCCAGCAGCTTGAAACGGGCAAGAGTAGATACGCAGTATTTT. Protein product: CASSLKRARVDTQYF. The genes are TRBV5-4 and TRBJ2-3; D not resolved. V gave up 1 base and J gave up 5 bases, with 14 bases separating them. The CDR3 consists of 15 residues. The germline CDR1 and CDR2 sequences are SGHNT and YYREEE (reference sequence).

The gene calls are TRBV7-2 and TRBJ2-2, with D unclear. This CDR3 has 14 amino acids. Trimming removed 5 bases at V and 6 bases at J, with 13 bases between. Germline CDR1 SGHTA, CDR2 FQGNSA. CDR3: CASSLPWAAGELFF. The CDR3 DNA reads TGTGCCAGCAGCCTCCCGTGGGCAGCCGGGGAGCTGTTTTTT. The full variable domain, in which reference TRBV7-2 and TRBJ2-2 provide the parts outside the CDR3, is GAGVSQSPSNKVTEKGKDVELRCDPISGHTALYWYRQSLGQGLEFLIYFQGNSAPDKSGLPSDRFSAERTGGSVSTLTIQRTQQEDSAVYLCASSLPWAAGELFFGEGSRLTVL.

The chain's CDR3 is CASSALPGGNGYTF. The CDR3 DNA reads as TGTGCCAGCAGCGCCCTTCCTGGAGGCAATGGCTACACCTTC. The V gene is TRBV6-4, the J gene TRBJ1-2, with D unresolved. Trimming shortened V by 6 bases and J by 6 bases, and 17 bases separated the two germline ends. The CDR3 has 14 amino acids. CDR1 is MRHNA and CDR2 is SNTAGT in the germline V gene.

This clonotype showed up just a few times. The chain carries TRBV12-3 or TRBV12-4 and TRBJ1-2; tentatively, D is TRBD1 (6 bases). Trimming removed 5 bases from V and 3 bases from J, with 16 bases in between. This CDR3 comprises 15 residues. This CDR3 reads CASSRSGGLYYGYTF. The CDR3 nucleotides are TGTGCCAGCAGTAGAAGCGGGGGGCTGTACTATGGCTACACCTTC.

This clonotype was seen ten or more times. This chain links TRBV20-1 with TRBJ2-1, with a possible D match to TRBD2 (5 bases). This CDR3 contains 11 residues. Germline-derived CDR1 and CDR2 are DFQATT and SNEGSKA (reference sequence). The CDR3 DNA sequence: TGCACGTTGGACTTATACAATGAGCAGTTCTTC. This gives the protein CTLDLYNEQFF.

The rearrangement links TRBV29-1 to TRBJ1-1; D possibly corresponds to TRBD1 (6 bases). V lost 8 bases and J lost 5, with 15 bases in between. Germline V gene lookup returns CDR1 SQVTM and CDR2 ANQGSEA. This CDR3 has 12 residues. CDR3 nucleotides: TGCAGCACCCGGCGAGGGGGAACTGAAGCTTTCTTT. The encoded protein is CSTRRGGTEAFF.

The V gene is TRBV18, the J gene TRBJ2-7; 9 positions agree with TRBD2. Unmatched junction bases numbered 0, after V lost 0 bases and J lost 0 bases. The germline V gene has CDR1 KGHSH and CDR2 LQKENI. The CDR3 totals 15 residues. CDR3 residues: CASSPPSGSSYEQYF. Here the CDR3 DNA reads TGTGCCAGCTCACCACCTAGCGGGAGCTCCTACGAGCAGTACTTC. Full variable domain (remainder filled in from reference TRBV18 and TRBJ2-7): NAGVMQNPRHLVRRRGQEARLRCSPMKGHSHVYWYRQLPEEGLKFMVYLQKENIIDESGMPKERFSAEFPKEGPSILRIQQVVRGDSAAYFCASSPPSGSSYEQYFGPGTRLTVT.

This clonotype was seen a handful of times. This chain links TRBV15 with TRBJ1-1; tentative D call: TRBD1 (5 bases). This CDR3 is built from 13 residues. The germline V and J ends were trimmed by 9 bases and 1 base, with 12 bases remaining between them. CDR1 LNHNV and CDR2 YYDKDF come from the germline V gene (reference sequence). The DNA for the CDR3 is TGTGCCACAGTTGGGGGTCCGAACACTGAAGCTTTCTTT. Amino acid sequence: CATVGGPNTEAFF.